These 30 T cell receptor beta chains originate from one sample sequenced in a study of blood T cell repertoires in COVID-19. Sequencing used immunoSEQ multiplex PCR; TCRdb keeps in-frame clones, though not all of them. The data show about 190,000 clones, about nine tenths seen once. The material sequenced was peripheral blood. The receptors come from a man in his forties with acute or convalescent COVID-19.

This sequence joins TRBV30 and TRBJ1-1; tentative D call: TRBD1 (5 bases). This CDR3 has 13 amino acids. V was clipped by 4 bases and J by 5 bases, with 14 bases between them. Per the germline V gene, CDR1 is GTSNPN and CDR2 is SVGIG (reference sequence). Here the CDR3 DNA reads TGTGCCTGGACCGTGGGGCGGGGGACTGAAGCTTTCTTT. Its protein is CAWTVGRGTEAFF.

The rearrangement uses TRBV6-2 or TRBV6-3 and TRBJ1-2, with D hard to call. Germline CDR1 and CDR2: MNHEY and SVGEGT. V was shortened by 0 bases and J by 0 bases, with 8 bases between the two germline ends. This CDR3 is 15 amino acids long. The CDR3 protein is CASSYSGGSNYGYTF. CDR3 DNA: TGTGCCAGCAGTTACTCCGGAGGCTCTAACTATGGCTACACCTTC.

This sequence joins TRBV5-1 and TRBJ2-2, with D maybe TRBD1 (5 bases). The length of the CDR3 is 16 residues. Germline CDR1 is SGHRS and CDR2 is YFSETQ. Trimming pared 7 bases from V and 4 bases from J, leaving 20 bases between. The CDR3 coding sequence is TGCGCCAGCGGATTCGACAGAAGATCTACCACCGGGGAGCTGTTTTTT. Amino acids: CASGFDRRSTTGELFF.

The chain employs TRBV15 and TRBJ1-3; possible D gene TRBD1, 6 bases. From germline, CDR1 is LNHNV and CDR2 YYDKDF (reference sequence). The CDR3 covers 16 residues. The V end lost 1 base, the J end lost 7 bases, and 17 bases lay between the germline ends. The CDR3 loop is CATSRVVGTHANTIYF. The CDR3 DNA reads TGTGCCACCAGCAGAGTAGTCGGGACACATGCGAACACCATATATTTT.

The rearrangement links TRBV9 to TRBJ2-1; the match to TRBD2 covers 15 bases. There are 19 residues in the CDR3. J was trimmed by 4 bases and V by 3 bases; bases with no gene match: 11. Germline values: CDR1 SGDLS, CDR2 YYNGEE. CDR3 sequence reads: CASSAAGTSGGTVYNEQFF. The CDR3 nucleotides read TGTGCCAGCAGCGCCGCCGGGACTAGCGGGGGGACGGTTTACAATGAGCAGTTCTTC.

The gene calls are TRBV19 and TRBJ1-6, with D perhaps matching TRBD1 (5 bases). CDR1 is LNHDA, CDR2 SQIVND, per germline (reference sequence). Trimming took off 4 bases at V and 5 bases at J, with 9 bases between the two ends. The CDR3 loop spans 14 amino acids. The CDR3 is CASSTGYDNSPLHF. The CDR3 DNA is TGTGCCAGTAGTACAGGGTACGATAATTCACCCCTCCACTTT.

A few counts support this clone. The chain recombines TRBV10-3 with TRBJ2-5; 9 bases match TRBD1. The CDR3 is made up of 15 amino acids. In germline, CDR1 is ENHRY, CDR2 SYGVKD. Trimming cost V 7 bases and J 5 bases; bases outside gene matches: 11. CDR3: CAINPGQGSSETQYF. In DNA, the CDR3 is TGTGCCATCAATCCGGGACAGGGATCGTCGGAGACCCAGTACTTC.

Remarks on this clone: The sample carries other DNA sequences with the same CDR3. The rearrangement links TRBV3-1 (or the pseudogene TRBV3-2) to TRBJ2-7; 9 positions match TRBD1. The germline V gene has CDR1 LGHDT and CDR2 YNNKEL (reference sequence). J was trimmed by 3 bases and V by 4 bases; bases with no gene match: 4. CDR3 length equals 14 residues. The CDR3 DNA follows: TGTGCCAGCAGCCTGAGACAGGGGGGCTACGAGCAGTACTTC. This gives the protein CASSLRQGGYEQYF.

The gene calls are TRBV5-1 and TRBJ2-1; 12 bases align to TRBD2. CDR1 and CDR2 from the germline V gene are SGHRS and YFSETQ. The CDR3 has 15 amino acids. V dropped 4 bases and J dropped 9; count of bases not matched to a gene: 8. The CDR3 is CASSDTSGGQLEQFF. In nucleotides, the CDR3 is TGCGCCAGCAGCGATACTAGCGGGGGGCAACTTGAGCAGTTCTTC.

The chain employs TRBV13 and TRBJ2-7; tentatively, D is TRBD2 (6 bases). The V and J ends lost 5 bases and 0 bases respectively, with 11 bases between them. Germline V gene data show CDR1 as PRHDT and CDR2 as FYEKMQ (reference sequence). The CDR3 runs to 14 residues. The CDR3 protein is CASSGQRASYEQYF. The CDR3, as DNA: TGTGCCAGCAGCGGCCAGCGGGCCTCCTACGAGCAGTACTTC.

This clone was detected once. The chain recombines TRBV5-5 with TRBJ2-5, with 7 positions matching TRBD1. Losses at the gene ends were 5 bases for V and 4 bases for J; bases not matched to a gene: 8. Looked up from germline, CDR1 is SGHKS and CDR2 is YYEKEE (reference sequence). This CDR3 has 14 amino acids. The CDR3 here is CASSSLTGLETQYF. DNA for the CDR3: TGTGCCAGCAGTTCCTTGACAGGGTTAGAGACCCAGTACTTC.

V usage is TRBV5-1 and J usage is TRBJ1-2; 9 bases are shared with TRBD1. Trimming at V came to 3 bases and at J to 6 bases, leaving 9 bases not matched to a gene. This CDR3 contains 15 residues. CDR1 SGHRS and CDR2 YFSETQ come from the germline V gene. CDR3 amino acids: CASSSPGQGIDGYTF. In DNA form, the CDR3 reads TGCGCCAGCAGCTCGCCGGGACAGGGTATTGATGGCTACACCTTC.

CDR3 DNA sequence: TGTGCCAGTGAAAGGATCCGAGCGGGGGGCTACAATGAGCAGTTCTTC. Protein: CASERIRAGGYNEQFF. This chain joins TRBV7-8 and TRBJ2-1, with 9 bases lining up with TRBD2. V was pared by 9 bases and J by 3 bases, with 12 bases of the junction left unmatched. Germline loops: CDR1 SGHVS, CDR2 FQNEAQ. The CDR3 spans 16 residues. The whole variable domain, remainder taken from reference TRBV7-8 and TRBJ2-1, is GAGVSQSPRYKVAKRGQDVALRCDPISGHVSLFWYQQALGQGPEFLTYFQNEAQLDKSGLPSDRFFAERPEGSVSTLKIQRTQQEDSAVYLCASERIRAGGYNEQFFGPGTRLTVL.

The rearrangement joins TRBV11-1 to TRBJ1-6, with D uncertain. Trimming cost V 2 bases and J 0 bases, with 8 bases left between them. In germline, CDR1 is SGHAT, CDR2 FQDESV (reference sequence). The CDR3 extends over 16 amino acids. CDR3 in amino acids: CASSLPPSSYNSPLHF. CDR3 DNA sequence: TGTGCCAGCAGCTTACCGCCGAGCTCCTATAATTCACCCCTCCACTTT.

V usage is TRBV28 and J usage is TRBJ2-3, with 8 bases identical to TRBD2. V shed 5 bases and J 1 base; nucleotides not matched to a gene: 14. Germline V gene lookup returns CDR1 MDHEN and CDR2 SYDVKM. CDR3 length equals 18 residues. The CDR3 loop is CASSEVAGGYQRTDTQYF. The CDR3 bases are TGTGCCAGCAGTGAAGTTGCGGGGGGATATCAACGCACAGATACGCAGTATTTT.

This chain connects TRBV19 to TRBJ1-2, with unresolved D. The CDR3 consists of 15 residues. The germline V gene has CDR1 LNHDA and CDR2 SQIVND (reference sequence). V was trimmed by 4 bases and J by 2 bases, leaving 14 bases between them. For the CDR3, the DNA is TGTGCCAGTAGTACGCCCGCTTACAGCAACTATGGCTACACCTTC. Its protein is CASSTPAYSNYGYTF.

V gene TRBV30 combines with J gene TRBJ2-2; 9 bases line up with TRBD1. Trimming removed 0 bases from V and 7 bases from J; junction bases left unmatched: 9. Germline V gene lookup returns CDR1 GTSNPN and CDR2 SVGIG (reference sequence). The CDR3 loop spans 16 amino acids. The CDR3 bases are TGTGCCTGGAGTGTACCCTGGGACAGGGATCTCGGGGAGCTGTTTTTT. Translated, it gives CAWSVPWDRDLGELFF.

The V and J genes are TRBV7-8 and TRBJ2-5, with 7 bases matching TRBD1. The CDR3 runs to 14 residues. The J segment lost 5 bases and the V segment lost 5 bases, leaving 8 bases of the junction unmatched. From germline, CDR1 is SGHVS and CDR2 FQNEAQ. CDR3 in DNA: TGTGCCAGCAGCCCACGACAGGGCGGGGAGACCCAGTACTTC. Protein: CASSPRQGGETQYF. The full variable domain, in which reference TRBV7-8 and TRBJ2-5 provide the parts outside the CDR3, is GAGVSQSPRYKVAKRGQDVALRCDPISGHVSLFWYQQALGQGPEFLTYFQNEAQLDKSGLPSDRFFAERPEGSVSTLKIQRTQQEDSAVYLCASSPRQGGETQYFGPGTRLLVL.

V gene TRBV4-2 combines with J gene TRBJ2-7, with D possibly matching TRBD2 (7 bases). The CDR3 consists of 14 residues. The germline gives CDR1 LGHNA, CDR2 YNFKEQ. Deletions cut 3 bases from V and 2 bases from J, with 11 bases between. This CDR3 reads CASSQEGGAYEQYF. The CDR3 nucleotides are TGTGCCAGCAGCCAGGAAGGGGGGGCCTACGAGCAGTACTTC.

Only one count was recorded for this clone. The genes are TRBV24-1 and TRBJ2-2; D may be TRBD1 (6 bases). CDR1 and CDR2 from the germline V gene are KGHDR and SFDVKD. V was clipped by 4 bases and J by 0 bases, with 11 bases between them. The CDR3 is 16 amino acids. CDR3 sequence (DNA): TGTGCCACCAGTGACAACAGGGCGGCGAACACCGGGGAGCTGTTTTTT. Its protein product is CATSDNRAANTGELFF.

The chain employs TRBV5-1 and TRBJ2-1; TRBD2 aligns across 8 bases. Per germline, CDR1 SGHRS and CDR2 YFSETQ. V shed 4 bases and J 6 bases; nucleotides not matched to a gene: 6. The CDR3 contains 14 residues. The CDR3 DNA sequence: TGCGCCAGCAGCCCTTTGAGCGGGGGCAATGAGCAGTTCTTC. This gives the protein CASSPLSGGNEQFF. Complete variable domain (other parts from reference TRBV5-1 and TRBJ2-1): KAGVTQTPRYLIKTRGQQVTLSCSPISGHRSVSWYQQTPGQGLQFLFEYFSETQRNKGNFPGRFSGRQFSNSRSEMNVSTLELGDSALYLCASSPLSGGNEQFFGPGTRLTVL.

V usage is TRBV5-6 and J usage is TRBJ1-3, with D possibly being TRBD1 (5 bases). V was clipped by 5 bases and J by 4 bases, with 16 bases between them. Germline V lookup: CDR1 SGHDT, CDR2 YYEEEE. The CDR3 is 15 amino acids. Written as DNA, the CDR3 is TGTGCCAGCAGAACTTTGGCGACAGACGGAAACACCATATATTTT. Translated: CASRTLATDGNTIYF.

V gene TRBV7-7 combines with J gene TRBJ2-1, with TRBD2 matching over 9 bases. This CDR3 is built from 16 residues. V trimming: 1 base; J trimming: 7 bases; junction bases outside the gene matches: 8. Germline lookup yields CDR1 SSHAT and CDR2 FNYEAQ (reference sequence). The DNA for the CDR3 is TGTGCCAGCAGCTTAGAGGTGCGGGGGGGCCGGAATGAGCAGTTCTTC. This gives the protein CASSLEVRGGRNEQFF.

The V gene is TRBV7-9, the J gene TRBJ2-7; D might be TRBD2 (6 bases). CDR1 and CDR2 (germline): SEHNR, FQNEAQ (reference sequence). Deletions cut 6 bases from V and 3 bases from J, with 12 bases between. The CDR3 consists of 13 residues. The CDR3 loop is CASRGGGFYEQYF. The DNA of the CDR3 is TGTGCCAGCAGGGGGGGAGGATTCTACGAGCAGTACTTC.

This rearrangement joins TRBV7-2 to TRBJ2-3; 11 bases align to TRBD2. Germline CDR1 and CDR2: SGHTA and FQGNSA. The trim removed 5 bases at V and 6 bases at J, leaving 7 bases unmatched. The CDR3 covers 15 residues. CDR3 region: CASSPRLAGHDTQYF. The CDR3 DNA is TGTGCCAGCAGCCCCCGACTAGCGGGGCACGATACGCAGTATTTT.

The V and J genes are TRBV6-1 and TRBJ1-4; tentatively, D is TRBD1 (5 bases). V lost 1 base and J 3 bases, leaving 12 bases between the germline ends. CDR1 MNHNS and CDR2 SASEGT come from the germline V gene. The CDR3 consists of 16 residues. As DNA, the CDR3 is TGTGCCAGCAGTGAAGGGGAGGCGGGGGCTAATGAAAAACTGTTTTTT. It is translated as CASSEGEAGANEKLFF.

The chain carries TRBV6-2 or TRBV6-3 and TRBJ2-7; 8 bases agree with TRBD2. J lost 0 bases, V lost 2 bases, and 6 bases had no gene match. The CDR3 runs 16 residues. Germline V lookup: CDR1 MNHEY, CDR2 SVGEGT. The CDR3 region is CASSYRKRGISYEQYF. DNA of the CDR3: TGTGCCAGCAGTTACCGCAAGCGGGGGATCTCCTACGAGCAGTACTTC.

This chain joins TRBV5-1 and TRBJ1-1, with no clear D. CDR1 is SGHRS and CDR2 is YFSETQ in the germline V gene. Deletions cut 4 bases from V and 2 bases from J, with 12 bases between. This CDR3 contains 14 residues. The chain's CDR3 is CASSLSLVNTEAFF. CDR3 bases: TGCGCCAGCAGCCTCAGTTTGGTAAACACTGAAGCTTTCTTT.

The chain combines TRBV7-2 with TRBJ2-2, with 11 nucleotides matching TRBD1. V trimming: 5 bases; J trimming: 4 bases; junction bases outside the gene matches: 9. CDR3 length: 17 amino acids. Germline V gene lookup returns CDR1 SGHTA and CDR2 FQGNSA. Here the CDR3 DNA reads TGTGCCAGCAGCCACCCGATGGGACAGGGGGTCACCGGGGAGCTGTTTTTT. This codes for CASSHPMGQGVTGELFF.

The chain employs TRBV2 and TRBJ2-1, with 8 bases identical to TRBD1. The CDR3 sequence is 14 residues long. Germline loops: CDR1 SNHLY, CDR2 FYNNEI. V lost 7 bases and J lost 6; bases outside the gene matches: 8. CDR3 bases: TGTGCCAGCACCGGGACAGGTGTTTTCAATGAGCAGTTCTTC. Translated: CASTGTGVFNEQFF.